Sequencing of this T cell receptor (beta chain) was carried out in a study of blood T cell repertoires in COVID-19. Study-level information: Material from acute and convalescent COVID-19 was sourced from the United States, Italy and Spain. T cells, B-cell-depleted T cells, or PBMCs supplied cDNA or gDNA.

Only in-frame clones appear in the TCRdb table, and some are missing; sequencing was by immunoSEQ multiplex PCR. The sample contains fewer than 400,000 clones, over 75% of which appear only once. Those enrolled, adults aged roughly 18 to 90 years, came from fewer than 25 US areas. Assignment of participants to cohorts was predicated upon participant-reported clinical history. The TCR sequence derives from a man aged 25-45 years who had recovered from COVID-19. The specimen sequenced was PBMCs or T cells enriched from blood (not recorded which).

Written as DNA, the CDR3 is TGTGCCAGCAGCTTGCTGATAATGACTAGCGCGGAGACCCAGTACTTC. Encoded protein: CASSLLIMTSAETQYF. This chain joins TRBV5-6 and TRBJ2-5; TRBD2 matches at 8 bases. The junction had 10 bases not matched to a gene; V was cut back by 1 base and J by 5 bases. CDR3 length: 16 residues. Germline lookup yields CDR1 SGHDT and CDR2 YYEEEE.